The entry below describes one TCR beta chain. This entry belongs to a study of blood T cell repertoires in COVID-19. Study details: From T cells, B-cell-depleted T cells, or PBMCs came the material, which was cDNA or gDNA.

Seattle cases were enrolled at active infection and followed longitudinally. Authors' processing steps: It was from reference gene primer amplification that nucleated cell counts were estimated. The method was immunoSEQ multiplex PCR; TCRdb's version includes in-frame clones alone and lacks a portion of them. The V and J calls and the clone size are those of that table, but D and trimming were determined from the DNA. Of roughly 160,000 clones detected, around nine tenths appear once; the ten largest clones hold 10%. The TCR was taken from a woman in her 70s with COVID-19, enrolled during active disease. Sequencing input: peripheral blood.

The CDR3 sequence: CASSRTVYEQYF. In DNA form, the CDR3 reads TGTGCCAGCAGCCGAACTGTGTACGAGCAGTACTTC. The gene calls are TRBV3-1 (or the pseudogene TRBV3-2) and TRBJ2-7; D unresolved. Trimming pared 4 bases from V and 4 bases from J, leaving 8 bases between. CDR1 is LGHDT and CDR2 is YNNKEL in the germline V gene (reference sequence). The CDR3 has 12 residues.